This TCR beta chain was recorded in a study of Graves' ophthalmopathy and Graves' hyperthyroidism. Study-level information: The blood sample was drawn at first diagnosis and before any treatment. The study's findings and limits: Sensitivity of about 67% and specificity of nearly 75% were achieved by the model that predicted ophthalmopathy progression. The blood repertoire also included most expanded thyroid clonotypes above 0.001 frequency.

The sample holds many counts of this clonotype. The antigen is unknown. TCR beta CDR3 regions were amplified from RNA transcripts. First-round RT-PCR with HTBI primers preceded a second-round multiplex PCR. MiXCR, run by TCRdb on the multiplex PCR reads, gives a single entry per CDR3 protein. Here the sample spans a few hundred thousand distinct CDR3 sequences, over 15% being singletons. CDR3 size: 14 residues. Trimming removed 0 bases from V and 3 bases from J, with 9 bases in between. Germline assignment: CDR1 LNHDA and CDR2 SQIVND (reference sequence). Patients were left out if they had other autoimmune diseases, uncontrolled infections, pregnancy or lactation.

This TCR came from a woman under 30 with stable Graves' hyperthyroidism. The chain employs TRBV19 and TRBJ2-7; D ambiguous. Sequenced sample: peripheral blood. The CDR3 loop is CASSIEGRYYEQYF. CDR3 nucleotide sequence: TGTGCCAGTAGTATAGAAGGCAGATACTACGAGCAGTACTTC.